A selection of T cell receptor beta chains follows, all from one sample in a study of CD8 T cells in Susac syndrome. Via MiXCR, TCRdb re-called the immunoSEQ multiplex PCR reads, giving one row per CDR3 protein. The sample holds approximately 160,000 distinct CDR3 sequences; approximately 94% are singletons and the top ten take about 0.086%. Sequences were obtained from CD4+ T cells from PBMCs. Source of these receptors: a human donor with multiple sclerosis. CDR3s include the opening cysteine and the closing phenylalanine or tryptophan. A D gene is named only where the DNA matches it firmly. Rows may omit the clone size; those that give it use once, few, many or a size class.

clone_size,d_call,j_call,v_call,cdr3_nt,cdr3_aa
-,TRBD1,TRBJ2-1,TRBV9,TGTGCCAGCAGCGCTACTGACAGGGGCTCTGAGCAGTTCTTC,CASSATDRGSEQFF
-,-,TRBJ1-1,TRBV6-2/TRBV6-3,TGTGCCAGCAGTTACGGTTCTGGAGGGACTGAAGCTTTCTTT,CASSYGSGGTEAFF
-,-,TRBJ2-3,TRBV20-1,TGCAGTGCTAGAGGGGACCCCACAGATACGCAGTATTTT,CSARGDPTDTQYF
-,-,TRBJ2-2,TRBV4-1,TGCGCCAGCAGACAGGGACGGACGAACACCGGGGAGCTGTTTTTT,CASRQGRTNTGELFF
-,-,TRBJ2-7,TRBV2,TGTGCCAGCAGTGTACTACGACAGGCCGTCTTC,CASSVLRQAVF
-,-,TRBJ2-7,TRBV19,TGTGCCAGTAGTATAAGTGGGGACTCCTACGAGCAGTACTTC,CASSISGDSYEQYF
-,-,TRBJ1-3,TRBV28,TGTGCCAGCAGTCCTCAGGGATACACCATATATTTT,CASSPQGYTIYF
-,-,TRBJ1-4,TRBV27,TGTGCCAGCAGTTTATGGGCCACCGCAACTAATGAAAAACTGTTTTTT,CASSLWATATNEKLFF
once,-,TRBJ1-5,TRBV7-6,TGTGCCAGCAGCTCCCTGGAGCGTCAGCCCCAGCATTTT,CASSSLERQPQHF
-,TRBD2,TRBJ2-5,TRBV5-1,TGCGCCAGCAGAATAGGGCTAGCGGTAGAGACCCAGTACTTC,CASRIGLAVETQYF
once,-,TRBJ2-7,TRBV4-3,TGCGCCAGCAGCCAAGTGAGTGGGGGCAGATACGAGCAGTACTTC,CASSQVSGGRYEQYF
-,-,TRBJ2-7,TRBV27,TGTGCCAGCAGTTCCCTTAGGGTCCCCTACGAGCAGTACTTC,CASSSLRVPYEQYF
-,TRBD1,TRBJ2-5,TRBV28,TGTGCCAGCAGCCTCAGGGGACAGGGCACCCAGTACTTC,CASSLRGQGTQYF
once,-,TRBJ1-2,TRBV14,TGTGCCAGCAGCCCCCCCGGGGTTGGCTACACCTTC,CASSPPGVGYTF
-,-,TRBJ1-1,TRBV20-1,TGCAGTGCCATTCGACAGACGAACACTGAAGCTTTCTTT,CSAIRQTNTEAFF
once,TRBD1,TRBJ2-7,TRBV20-1,TGCAGTGCTCCTCCGGGACAGGGGCGCGAGCAGTACTTC,CSAPPGQGREQYF
few,-,TRBJ2-7,TRBV6-2/TRBV6-3,TGTGCCAGCAGTCCCGGGCTTCCCTACGAGCAGTACTTC,CASSPGLPYEQYF
-,-,TRBJ1-4,TRBV15,TGTGCCACCAGCAGAGATCGGGCAGGGGCTGAAAAACTGTTTTTT,CATSRDRAGAEKLFF
-,-,TRBJ1-2,TRBV6-2/TRBV6-3,TGTGCCAGCAGTTACGGCCTTGGTGGTGACTATGGCTACACCTTC,CASSYGLGGDYGYTF
-,-,TRBJ2-1,TRBV28,TGTGCCAGCAGTTCCCCAGGAGGTGAGGTTGAGCAGTTCTTC,CASSSPGGEVEQFF
-,TRBD1,TRBJ1-4,TRBV30,TGTGCCTGGAACTTCCAGGGGGCTAATGAAAAACTGTTTTTT,CAWNFQGANEKLFF
-,-,TRBJ2-5,TRBV29-1,TGCAGCGTTCGTCAGGGTGGAGAGACCCAGTACTTC,CSVRQGGETQYF
-,TRBD1,TRBJ1-5,TRBV19,TGTGCCAGTAGTAGGCCGACGGACAGGGAAGGGCAGCCCCAGCATTTT,CASSRPTDREGQPQHF
-,TRBD1,TRBJ1-1,TRBV12-3/TRBV12-4,TGTGCCAGCAGACCTGACAGGGGGCGGACTGAAGCTTTCTTT,CASRPDRGRTEAFF
-,-,TRBJ1-1,TRBV4-2,TGTGCCAGCAGCCCCTGGATGAATTCGAACACTGAAGCTTTCTTT,CASSPWMNSNTEAFF
once,TRBD2,TRBJ2-4,TRBV4-1,TGCGCCAGCAGCCAAGGCCTGGGGGAGGGTAACATTCAGTACTTC,CASSQGLGEGNIQYF
-,-,TRBJ1-1,TRBV12-5,TGTGCTAGTGGTTTGGCACCACTCTATGAAGCTTTCTTT,CASGLAPLYEAFF
-,-,TRBJ2-3,TRBV9,TGTGCCAGCAGCGTAGGGACTCTTCGCACAGATACGCAGTATTTT,CASSVGTLRTDTQYF
-,-,TRBJ1-1,TRBV20-1,TGCAGTGCCACCACCCCGGTTAACACTGAAGCTTTCTTT,CSATTPVNTEAFF
-,TRBD1,TRBJ1-5,TRBV28,TGTGCCAGCAGTTCCCCGCGGGACAGTCACAATCAGCCCCAGCATTTT,CASSSPRDSHNQPQHF
once,TRBD1,TRBJ1-2,TRBV30,TGTGCCTTCACAGGGGGCATAAACTATGGCTACACCTTC,CAFTGGINYGYTF
-,-,TRBJ2-2,TRBV2,TGTGCCAGCAGTAATAGCAACACCGGGGAGCTGTTTTTT,CASSNSNTGELFF